Below are 10 T cell receptor beta chains sequenced from a single sample in a study of blood T cells in healthy people across ages. Next came a second PCR, run for about 7 to 11 cycles, which used a sample-barcoded 5' primer along with a J-beta primer mix. TCRdb analysed the 5' RACE reads with MiXCR anew, one entry per CDR3 protein. Of about 1.6 million distinct CDR3 sequences in the sample, roughly 32% were seen once. Sequences were obtained from blood. The receptor set was obtained from a woman aged 25 to 39 in good health.

This clonotype was seen ten or more times. The chain joins TRBV6-1 to TRBJ1-5; D remains unclear. Germline CDR1 and CDR2: MNHNS and SASEGT. The CDR3 spans 12 residues. The V and J ends lost 6 bases and 1 base respectively, with 4 bases between them. The CDR3 region is CASRVSNQPQHF. CDR3 nucleotide sequence: TGTGCCAGCAGGGTCAGCAATCAGCCCCAGCATTTT.

The V and J genes are TRBV7-3 and TRBJ2-5, with TRBD2 identical over 8 bases. This CDR3 is 16 amino acids long. Per germline, CDR1 SGHTA and CDR2 FQGTGA. Trimming took 5 bases from V and 3 from J; bases not matched to a gene: 11. The CDR3, as DNA: TGTGCCAGCAGCCACTCGGGTAGCGGGGACGAAGAGACCCAGTACTTC. Its translation: CASSHSGSGDEETQYF.

The CDR3 region has the DNA TGCAGTGCCCCCCGGGGGGGGGAAGGGGGTGAGCAGTTCTTC. Translating gives CSAPRGGEGGEQFF. The chain combines TRBV20-1 with TRBJ2-1; 8 positions agree with TRBD2. The CDR3 loop spans 14 amino acids. Germline-derived CDR1 and CDR2 are DFQATT and SNEGSKA (reference sequence). V shed 6 bases, J shed 9 bases, and the junction held 13 bases outside the gene matches.

This clonotype was counted ten times or more. The chain has TRBV24-1 and TRBJ2-2; 9 bases line up with TRBD1. Trimming removed 3 bases from V and 8 bases from J; junction bases left unmatched: 9. The CDR3 totals 16 residues. Germline lookup yields CDR1 KGHDR and CDR2 SFDVKD. The CDR3 protein is CATSDAGTGTTGELFF. The CDR3 DNA reads TGTGCCACCAGTGATGCCGGGACAGGGACCACTGGGGAGCTGTTTTTT.

This clonotype was seen more than once but under ten times. The chain employs TRBV15 and TRBJ1-2; D might be TRBD1 (6 bases). Germline lookup yields CDR1 LNHNV and CDR2 YYDKDF (reference sequence). The CDR3 contains 18 residues. V lost 3 bases and J 0 bases, leaving 20 bases between the germline ends. This chain's CDR3 is CATSSGTFDVIANYGYTF. The CDR3 DNA follows: TGTGCCACCAGCAGCGGGACATTCGACGTGATAGCTAACTATGGCTACACCTTC. Full variable domain (remainder filled in from reference TRBV15 and TRBJ1-2): DAMVIQNPRYQVTQFGKPVTLSCSQTLNHNVMYWYQQKSSQAPKLLFHYYDKDFNNEADTPDNFQSRRPNTSFCFLDIRSPGLGDTAMYLCATSSGTFDVIANYGYTFGSGTRLTVV.

This clonotype was counted many times. The V call is TRBV12-3 or TRBV12-4, the J call TRBJ1-2; 7 bases fit TRBD1. There are 12 residues in the CDR3. The V and J ends lost 6 bases and 4 bases, in that order; junction bases with no gene match: 2. CDR3 in amino acids: CASSPGGYGYTF. CDR3 sequence (DNA): TGTGCCAGCAGCCCAGGGGGCTATGGCTACACCTTC.

This clonotype was counted between two and nine times. The CDR3 coding sequence is TGCAGTGCTCCGAGACCGCGCTCTGGAAACACCATATATTTT. Translated, it gives CSAPRPRSGNTIYF. This chain connects TRBV20-1 to TRBJ1-3, with D uncertain. Germline-derived CDR1 and CDR2 are DFQATT and SNEGSKA (reference sequence). Trimming left V 5 bases short and J 0 bases short, with 11 bases between. This CDR3 has 14 amino acids.

In its sample, this clonotype was seen a few times. The chain employs TRBV11-2 and TRBJ2-6; TRBD1 matches 10 bases. Germline V lookup: CDR1 SGHAT, CDR2 FQNNGV. Trimming took 3 bases from V and 4 from J; bases not matched to a gene: 18. The length of the CDR3 is 21 residues. The CDR3 region is CASSFSPPRTGGLFGANVLTF. CDR3 DNA: TGTGCCAGCAGCTTTTCCCCCCCGCGGACAGGGGGGTTGTTCGGGGCCAACGTCCTGACTTTC.

This chain joins TRBV7-9 and TRBJ2-7; 11 bases agree with TRBD2. Germline trimming cut 3 bases from V and 5 bases from J; bases unmatched to any gene: 6. Per the germline V gene, CDR1 is SEHNR and CDR2 is FQNEAQ (reference sequence). The CDR3 totals 15 residues. This CDR3 reads CASSFVTSGNHEQYF. CDR3 nucleotide sequence: TGTGCCAGCAGCTTTGTGACTAGCGGGAACCACGAGCAGTACTTC.

This sequence joins TRBV3-1 and TRBJ2-7; D gene ambiguous. The CDR3 totals 15 residues. Germline lookup yields CDR1 LGHDT and CDR2 YNNKEL (reference sequence). V dropped 0 bases and J dropped 2 bases, with 11 bases sitting between them. CDR3 coding DNA: TGTGCCAGCAGCCAAGATTCGGGCTCCCCCTACGAGCAGTACTTC. This gives the protein CASSQDSGSPYEQYF.